The 8 T cell receptor beta chains given below trace back to one sample, sequenced in a study of T cell responses to AZD1222 COVID-19 vaccine. Some clones are missing from TCRdb's copy, which holds only in-frame ones; the method was immunoSEQ multiplex PCR. The table has some 280,000 clones, roughly 93% seen once. This specimen was peripheral blood, taken 28 days after the second AZD1222 dose. The receptors derive from an adult who received the AZD1222 COVID-19 vaccine.

The chain carries TRBV5-6 and TRBJ2-5; D remains ambiguous. The CDR3 has 14 amino acids. Germline loops: CDR1 SGHDT, CDR2 YYEEEE. V shed 4 bases and J shed 0 bases, with 10 bases lying between them. Here the CDR3 reads CASSIGGNQETQYF. CDR3 DNA sequence: TGTGCCAGCAGCATAGGTGGGAACCAAGAGACCCAGTACTTC.

This clone was observed once. The chain uses TRBV30 and TRBJ2-7; no clear D gene. Germline lookup yields CDR1 GTSNPN and CDR2 SVGIG (reference sequence). This CDR3 spans 12 amino acids. V was clipped by 6 bases and J by 7 bases, with 16 bases between them. The CDR3 reads CACLGPSGEQYF. CDR3 bases: TGTGCCTGTTTAGGTCCCTCGGGTGAGCAGTACTTC.

The chain has TRBV5-6 and TRBJ1-1, with D unresolved. This CDR3 has 14 residues. Germline loops: CDR1 SGHDT, CDR2 YYEEEE. V was pared by 2 bases and J by 5 bases, with 13 bases between. CDR3 coding DNA: TGTGCCAGCAGCTTCGAAAGGATTTCTACTGAAGCTTTCTTT. Protein: CASSFERISTEAFF.

The chain recombines TRBV6-2 or TRBV6-3 with TRBJ1-1, with 8 bases aligning to TRBD1. V shed 5 bases and J 5 bases; nucleotides not matched to a gene: 7. The germline V gene has CDR1 MNHEY and CDR2 SVGEGT. This CDR3 region has 14 residues. The CDR3 loop is CASSIRTGRTEAFF. CDR3 nucleotide sequence: TGTGCCAGCAGTATTCGGACAGGGAGGACTGAAGCTTTCTTT.

The CDR3 is CASSAGQRGGTQYF. CDR3 in DNA: TGTGCCAGCAGCGCGGGACAGAGGGGTGGTACGCAGTATTTT. V usage is TRBV9 and J usage is TRBJ2-3; 7 bases line up with TRBD1. Germline CDR1 SGDLS, CDR2 YYNGEE. CDR3 size: 14 residues. The junction had 9 bases not matched to a gene; V was cut back by 3 bases and J by 8 bases.

This sequence joins TRBV9 and TRBJ2-2, with TRBD2 matching 7 bases. CDR1 and CDR2 from the germline V gene are SGDLS and YYNGEE. The V segment lost 7 bases and the J segment 8 bases; nucleotides outside the gene matches: 11. This CDR3 spans 14 amino acids. The CDR3 coding sequence is TGTGCCAGCGCACCCCATAGCGGGTCGGGGGAGCTGTTTTTT. The encoded protein is CASAPHSGSGELFF.

The gene calls are TRBV29-1 and TRBJ1-5; D might be TRBD1 (6 bases). Trimming pared 5 bases from V and 7 bases from J, leaving 15 bases between. CDR3 length: 13 residues. The V gene's germline CDR1 is SQVTM and CDR2 ANQGSEA. The CDR3 nucleotides read TGCAGCGTTCGCAGGGGAGTTGGACAGCCCCAGCATTTT. It yields the protein CSVRRGVGQPQHF.

J is TRBJ1-6 and V is TRBV6-4; D is unresolved. Germline V CDR1 and CDR2: MRHNA, SNTAGT. Between the trimmed V and J ends, which lost 4 bases and 8 bases, there was a span of 6 bases. The CDR3 spans 12 residues. The CDR3 is CASSAGDSPLHF. In nucleotides, the CDR3 is TGTGCCAGCAGTGCTGGGGATTCACCCCTCCACTTT.